Sequencing of this TCR beta chain was carried out in a study of blood T cell repertoires in COVID-19 (dated by TCRdb to between 2020 and 2021). Concerning the study at large: Samples from collaborators originated in the United States, Italy and Spain and spanned both the acute and convalescent phases of COVID-19. The prospective study material was composed of cDNA or gDNA derived from T cells, B-cell-depleted T cells, or PBMCs. Subjects who had been exposed to COVID-19, were actively infected with it, or had recovered from it provided the deeply sampled blood TCRbeta repertoires that made up the dataset. The repertoires were released in a freely available public database intended as a resource for research on the immune response to SARS-CoV-2. The samples were drawn from two sources: the first 160 participants of the ongoing ImmuneRACE study, and fewer than 1,500 subjects contributed by 6 global collaborators. Sample metadata almost always included a de-identified subject ID, COVID-19 status, age in years and sex. HLA class I and class II types, where available, came from metadata supplied by the sample provider rather than from assay-based typing.

Participants in the prospective study were enrolled through a virtual design, were aged 18 to 89 years, and lived in under 25 United States geographic areas. In the prospective study, cohorts were assigned on the basis of participant-reported clinical history obtained from a screening survey and a study questionnaire. Recovered participants in ImmuneRACE Cohort 3 were defined as having two consecutive negative NP/OP PCR tests, clearance from a healthcare professional, or resolution of symptoms. Each participant in the prospective study had whole blood, serum and a nasopharyngeal or oropharyngeal swab collected by mobile phlebotomists. Over an approximately two-month period, participants in the prospective study had the option of providing additional blood draws and questionnaires. Before DNA extraction, prospective study blood samples were shipped either frozen or at room temperature. This clone was counted a few times. Its antigen has not been determined. Base-call qualities are not available, and no considerably larger clone is one nucleotide away.

The CDR3 starts with the cysteine, ends with the phenylalanine, and has 12 residues. Of the read, only the CDR3 DNA is kept; its 36 bases are in frame from base 1. V sheds 7 bases and J sheds 2 bases, leaving 11 bases between their ends. CDR1 GTSNPN and CDR2 SVGIG are derived from the germline V gene (reference sequence). Overall study outcomes, separate from this receptor: The quantity of clinical and demographic metadata differed by source and by participant and was supplied without curation.

TCRbeta CDR3 regions were amplified from genomic DNA by means of the immunoSEQ Assay, a bias-controlled multiplex PCR. The original methods were these. The number of nucleated cells in each sample was estimated by amplification of reference gene primers within the assay. To quantify the absolute abundance of each unique TCRbeta CDR3 rearrangement, sequence reads were collapsed and filtered. For each sample, productive Simpson clonality was calculated as the square root of Simpson's diversity index over productive rearrangements. Held by TCRdb, this immuneACCESS table contains in-frame sequences only and omits some clones. Under half of the omission traces to an unresolved V gene where checked; the cause of the rest is unknown. That table supplies the V and J calls and clone size; D and trimming were determined from the DNA. Here the sample has about 370,000 clones; 75% to 90% occur a single time. About 1% of the sample comes from the top ten.

This clonotype was obtained from a man in his late teens or twenties who had recovered from COVID-19. What was sequenced was PBMCs or T cells enriched from blood (not recorded which). The V and J segments used are TRBV30 and TRBJ1-2, with the D gene not confidently named. In nucleotide form, the sequence is TGTGCCTTTTCCCACACGAACTATGGCTACACCTTC. Translated, this is CAFSHTNYGYTF.